A single sample is the source of the 14 T cell receptor beta chains below, sequenced in a study of T cell responses to AZD1222 COVID-19 vaccine. Clones were read by immunoSEQ multiplex PCR, and TCRdb kept only the in-frame ones, dropping some. The table lists about 150,000 clones, almost 85% of them singletons. The source material was peripheral blood, sampled 28 days after the second dose of the MenACWY control vaccine. The receptor source for this set is an adult who received the MenACWY meningococcal vaccine as a control.

V and J are TRBV7-2 and TRBJ2-7; D not resolved. This CDR3 contains 14 residues. Trimming shortened V by 1 base and J by 4 bases, and 11 bases separated the two germline ends. The V gene's germline CDR1 is SGHTA and CDR2 FQGNSA. The CDR3: CASSLDPRSYEQYF. The CDR3 DNA reads as TGTGCCAGCAGCTTAGACCCTAGGTCGTACGAGCAGTACTTC.

The rearrangement links TRBV5-6 to TRBJ2-1; TRBD2 matches 8 bases. V trimming: 4 bases; J trimming: 6 bases; junction bases outside the gene matches: 6. Germline CDR1 and CDR2: SGHDT and YYEEEE. The CDR3 has 14 residues. The CDR3, as DNA: TGTGCCAGCAGCCCCGGGACTAGTGGCAATGAGCAGTTCTTC. As protein: CASSPGTSGNEQFF.

This chain connects TRBV19 to TRBJ1-2; a weak D match, TRBD1 (6 bases). Trimming shortened V by 7 bases and J by 4 bases, and 13 bases separated the two germline ends. The CDR3 loop spans 13 amino acids. The germline V gene encodes CDR1 LNHDA and CDR2 SQIVND (reference sequence). The CDR3 nucleotides are TGTGCCAGTAAAGGAGGACAGCTCTATGGCTACACCTTC. Protein sequence: CASKGGQLYGYTF.

The chain employs TRBV5-1 and TRBJ1-2; the D is unclear. Germline V lookup: CDR1 SGHRS, CDR2 YFSETQ. Trimming took 4 bases from V and 6 from J, leaving 13 bases between them. CDR3 length: 13 amino acids. This CDR3 is CASSINWAHGYTF. The DNA for the CDR3 is TGCGCCAGCAGCATCAATTGGGCCCATGGCTACACCTTC.

The V and J genes are TRBV19 and TRBJ2-1; no definite D call. V lost 4 bases to trimming and J lost 9 bases, with 13 bases between them. This CDR3 has 13 amino acids. The germline gives CDR1 LNHDA, CDR2 SQIVND (reference sequence). CDR3 residues: CASSRDVIGEQFF. CDR3 bases: TGTGCCAGTAGTAGGGATGTAATTGGTGAGCAGTTCTTC.

The CDR3 DNA is TGTGCCAGTAAATGGGGCCTCTATGGCTACACCTTC. This codes for CASKWGLYGYTF. This chain uses TRBV19 with TRBJ1-2; weak D call: TRBD1 (5 bases). The CDR3 has 12 residues. In germline, CDR1 is LNHDA, CDR2 SQIVND (reference sequence). V shed 7 bases and J shed 4 bases, with 10 bases lying between them.

The chain recombines TRBV7-8 with TRBJ1-1; D is perhaps TRBD1 (6 bases). The CDR3 runs to 13 residues. Looked up from germline, CDR1 is SGHVS and CDR2 is FQNEAQ. The germline V and J ends were trimmed by 7 bases and 1 base, with 10 bases remaining between them. The CDR3 nucleotides read TGTGCCAGCAATGGGGGGCCGAACACTGAAGCTTTCTTT. Protein product: CASNGGPNTEAFF.

V usage is TRBV6-4 and J usage is TRBJ2-3; D is ambiguous. The CDR3 extends over 14 amino acids. Trimming removed 5 bases at V and 0 bases at J, with 9 bases between. CDR1 MRHNA and CDR2 SNTAGT come from the germline V gene. CDR3: CASSLQLSTDTQYF. CDR3 coding DNA: TGTGCCAGCAGTCTACAGCTTAGCACAGATACGCAGTATTTT.

The chain carries TRBV18 and TRBJ1-2; 9 bases are shared with TRBD1. Germline V gene data show CDR1 as KGHSH and CDR2 as LQKENI. CDR3 length: 16 residues. With 0 bases clipped from V and 5 bases from J, the junction kept 7 bases outside the gene matches. CDR3 DNA sequence: TGTGCCAGCTCACCACCCGGGACAGGGTCGACTTATGGCTACACCTTC. Its protein is CASSPPGTGSTYGYTF. Using reference TRBV18 and TRBJ1-2 for the parts outside the CDR3, the full variable domain is NAGVMQNPRHLVRRRGQEARLRCSPMKGHSHVYWYRQLPEEGLKFMVYLQKENIIDESGMPKERFSAEFPKEGPSILRIQQVVRGDSAAYFCASSPPGTGSTYGYTFGSGTRLTVV.

This chain joins TRBV9 and TRBJ2-1; D gene uncertain. This CDR3 is built from 16 residues. CDR1 is SGDLS and CDR2 is YYNGEE in the germline V gene. V dropped 3 bases and J dropped 0 bases, with 13 bases sitting between them. CDR3 amino acids: CASSASQRSSYNEQFF. CDR3 DNA sequence: TGTGCCAGCAGCGCCTCCCAAAGGAGCTCCTACAATGAGCAGTTCTTC.

This chain connects TRBV10-2 to TRBJ1-2; D unresolved. CDR3 length equals 15 residues. Germline CDR1 and CDR2: WSHSY and SAAADI. The V gene lost 2 bases and the J gene lost 2 bases, with 12 bases spanning the gap. The CDR3 DNA reads as TGCGCCAGCAGTGAGAGTTCGATCCTCAACTATGGCTACACCTTC. This sequence encodes CASSESSILNYGYTF.

This chain uses TRBV5-1 with TRBJ2-7, with 7 bases aligning to TRBD2. The trim removed 1 base at V and 6 bases at J, leaving 1 base unmatched. Germline assignment: CDR1 SGHRS and CDR2 YFSETQ. CDR3 length equals 12 residues. CDR3 residues: CASSLTGGEQYF. The CDR3 DNA follows: TGCGCCAGCAGCTTGACGGGGGGCGAGCAGTACTTC.

DNA for the CDR3: TGTGCCAGCAGCTTGGGACAGAGGGAGCTGTTTTTT. Amino acid sequence: CASSLGQRELFF. J is TRBJ2-2 and V is TRBV5-5; possibly TRBD1 for D (5 bases). This CDR3 contains 12 residues. V shed 0 bases and J shed 9 bases, with 6 bases lying between them. Looked up from germline, CDR1 is SGHKS and CDR2 is YYEKEE (reference sequence).

V usage is TRBV10-3 and J usage is TRBJ2-3; 7 nucleotides line up with TRBD1. CDR1 ENHRY and CDR2 SYGVKD come from the germline V gene. The CDR3 length is 13 residues. Germline trimming cut 10 bases from V and 1 base from J; bases unmatched to any gene: 5. Written as DNA, the CDR3 is TGTGCCAGTCAGGGGGATGGCACAGATACGCAGTATTTT. As protein: CASQGDGTDTQYF.